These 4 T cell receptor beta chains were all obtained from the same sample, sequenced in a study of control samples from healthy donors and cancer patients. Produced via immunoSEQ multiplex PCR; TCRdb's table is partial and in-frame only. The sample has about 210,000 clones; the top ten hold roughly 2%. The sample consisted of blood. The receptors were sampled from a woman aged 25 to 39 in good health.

The DNA for the CDR3 is TGTGCCAGCAGTCCCCCGGGACTTATTGGAAACACCATATATTTT. Protein: CASSPPGLIGNTIYF. This rearrangement joins TRBV28 to TRBJ1-3, with a possible D match to TRBD1 (5 bases). The ends were cut back, 5 bases at V and 3 bases at J, with 14 bases in the middle. This CDR3 is built from 15 residues. CDR1 and CDR2 (germline): MDHEN, SYDVKM. Drawing the rest from reference TRBV28 and TRBJ1-3, the complete variable domain is DVKVTQSSRYLVKRTGEKVFLECVQDMDHENMFWYRQDPGLGLRLIYFSYDVKMKEKGDIPEGYSVSREKKERFSLILESASTNQTSMYLCASSPPGLIGNTIYFGEGSWLTVV.

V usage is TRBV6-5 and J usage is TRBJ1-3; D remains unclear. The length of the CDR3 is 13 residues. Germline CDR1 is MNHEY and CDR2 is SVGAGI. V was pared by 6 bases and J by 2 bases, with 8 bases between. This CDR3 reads CASRETTGNTIYF. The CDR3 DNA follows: TGTGCCAGCAGGGAGACAACTGGAAACACCATATATTTT.

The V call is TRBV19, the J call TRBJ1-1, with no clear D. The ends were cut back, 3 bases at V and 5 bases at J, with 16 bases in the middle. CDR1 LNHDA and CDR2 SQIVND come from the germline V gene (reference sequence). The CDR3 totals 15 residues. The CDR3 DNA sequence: TGTGCCAGTAGTATTAAGGTCCCTTCTAGGACTGAAGCTTTCTTT. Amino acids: CASSIKVPSRTEAFF.

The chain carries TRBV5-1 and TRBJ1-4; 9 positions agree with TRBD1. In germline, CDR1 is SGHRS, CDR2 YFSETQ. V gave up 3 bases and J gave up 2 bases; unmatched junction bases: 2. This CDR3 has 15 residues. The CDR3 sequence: CASSWGQGTNEKLFF. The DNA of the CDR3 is TGCGCCAGCAGCTGGGGACAGGGCACTAATGAAAAACTGTTTTTT.